Below are 11 T cell receptor beta chains sequenced from a single sample in a study of cytomegalovirus exposure and HLA in healthy donors. The PCR used 60 Vbeta and 13 Jbeta primers. TCRdb's copy holds only in-frame clones and misses some; the assay was immunoSEQ multiplex PCR. The profile shows some 98,000 clones, around 68% of them singletons. Sequenced material: PBMCs. These receptors all stem from a man between 45 and 60 years old in good health and CMV-seronegative.

The chain is built from TRBV30 and TRBJ1-3; D not resolved. Germline-derived CDR1 and CDR2 are GTSNPN and SVGIG (reference sequence). Deletions cut 5 bases from V and 4 bases from J, with 6 bases between. The CDR3 totals 11 residues. DNA for the CDR3: TGTGCCTGGTCTATCGGAAACACCATATATTTT. It specifies CAWSIGNTIYF.

The V gene is TRBV5-1, the J gene TRBJ1-5, with a possible D match to TRBD1 (6 bases). The V gene's germline CDR1 is SGHRS and CDR2 YFSETQ. The CDR3 consists of 15 residues. The V and J ends lost 0 bases and 3 bases respectively, with 10 bases between them. CDR3 in amino acids: CASSLDGQLNQPQHF. CDR3 DNA sequence: TGCGCCAGCAGCTTGGACGGACAGCTCAATCAGCCCCAGCATTTT.

This clone has only a few counts. DNA for the CDR3: TGTGCCAGCAGTGAACAAAATTGGAGGGAGACCCAGTACTTC. This encodes CASSEQNWRETQYF. The chain employs TRBV25-1 and TRBJ2-5, with D possibly being TRBD2 (5 bases). The CDR3 is 14 residues long. Germline V gene data show CDR1 as MGHDK and CDR2 as SYGVNS. V lost 2 bases and J 5 bases, leaving 12 bases between the germline ends.

Note on this clone: At the DNA level, this CDR3 is encoded by other sequences in the same sample as well. This chain uses TRBV6-1 with TRBJ1-3; maybe TRBD1 (6 bases). V dropped 3 bases and J dropped 4 bases, with 16 bases sitting between them. Germline V gene sequence: CDR1 MNHNS, CDR2 SASEGT. The CDR3 totals 16 residues. The CDR3 here is CASSEHKQGSGNTIYF. The CDR3 DNA follows: TGTGCCAGCAGTGAGCATAAACAGGGATCGGGAAACACCATATATTTT.

The chain links TRBV7-9 to TRBJ1-2; D is ambiguous. Trimming removed 5 bases at V and 0 bases at J, with 7 bases between. The CDR3 spans 13 residues. Germline CDR1 reads SEHNR; CDR2 reads FQNEAQ (reference sequence). The CDR3 sequence: CASSLYANYGYTF. CDR3 nucleotide sequence: TGTGCCAGCAGCCTCTACGCTAACTATGGCTACACCTTC. Full variable domain (outside the CDR3, taken from reference TRBV7-9 and TRBJ1-2): DTGVSQNPRHKITKRGQNVTFRCDPISEHNRLYWYRQTLGQGPEFLTYFQNEAQLEKSRLLSDRFSAERPKGSFSTLEIQRTEQGDSAMYLCASSLYANYGYTFGSGTRLTVV.

This clone was seen more than once but under ten times. The chain joins TRBV10-3 to TRBJ1-5, with 10 nucleotides matching TRBD1. J lost 4 bases, V lost 0 bases, and 3 bases had no gene match. The CDR3 totals 16 residues. Germline CDR1 and CDR2: ENHRY and SYGVKD. The CDR3 sequence is CAISESRTGGNQPQHF. DNA of the CDR3: TGTGCCATCAGTGAGTCACGGACAGGGGGAAATCAGCCCCAGCATTTT.

The chain couples TRBV28 to TRBJ2-7, with D perhaps matching TRBD2 (5 bases). V was pared by 1 base and J by 5 bases, with 12 bases between. Germline V gene data show CDR1 as MDHEN and CDR2 as SYDVKM. The CDR3 is 14 residues long. CDR3 coding DNA: TGTGCCAGCAGTTTATACAGAACTAGAGACGAGCAGTACTTC. Encoded protein: CASSLYRTRDEQYF.

The chain uses TRBV27 and TRBJ2-2; 8 nucleotides agree with TRBD2. The germline CDR1 and CDR2 sequences are MNHEY and SMNVEV (reference sequence). J lost 5 bases, V lost 5 bases, and 7 bases had no gene match. CDR3 length: 15 amino acids. The CDR3 protein is CASSPPGGPTGELFF. The CDR3, as DNA: TGTGCCAGCAGTCCCCCGGGGGGGCCAACCGGGGAGCTGTTTTTT.

The rearrangement uses TRBV5-6 and TRBJ2-5, with 7 bases lining up with TRBD1. J gave up 1 base and V 0 bases, and 12 bases lay outside the gene matches. The germline V gene has CDR1 SGHDT and CDR2 YYEEEE. This CDR3 contains 18 residues. The CDR3 DNA reads TGTGCCAGCAGCTTGGATTTCGGGACAGCAGATGCCCAAGAGACCCAGTACTTC. It translates to CASSLDFGTADAQETQYF.

The genes are TRBV2 and TRBJ2-1; D is perhaps TRBD1 (6 bases). This CDR3 contains 14 residues. Looked up from germline, CDR1 is SNHLY and CDR2 is FYNNEI. V was pared by 8 bases and J by 5 bases, with 16 bases between. The CDR3 loop is CASVPGQGNNEQFF. In nucleotides, the CDR3 is TGTGCCAGCGTCCCGGGGCAGGGGAACAATGAGCAGTTCTTC.

This rearrangement joins TRBV5-5 to TRBJ1-5; tentative D call: TRBD1 (6 bases). V dropped 4 bases and J dropped 0 bases, with 8 bases sitting between them. The CDR3 loop spans 14 amino acids. The germline V gene has CDR1 SGHKS and CDR2 YYEKEE (reference sequence). CDR3 DNA: TGTGCCAGCAGCCCGGGACATAGCAATCAGCCCCAGCATTTT. Translating gives CASSPGHSNQPQHF.